A single sample is the source of the 25 T cell receptor beta chains below, sequenced in a study of blood T cell repertoires in COVID-19. Some clones are missing from TCRdb's copy, which holds only in-frame ones; the method was immunoSEQ multiplex PCR. The data show about 270,000 clones, with almost 85% seen just once and over 7.5% held by the top ten. Sequencing used PBMCs or T cells enriched from blood (not recorded which). These receptors were obtained from a woman aged 50 to 65 with acute COVID-19.

The table lists this clone with a count of one. The V gene is TRBV5-4, the J gene TRBJ2-3, with 8 bases matching TRBD2. The CDR3 spans 15 residues. Germline CDR1 and CDR2: SGHNT and YYREEE (reference sequence). Losses at the gene ends were 4 bases for V and 0 bases for J; bases not matched to a gene: 4. CDR3 amino acids: CASSPGGASTDTQYF. CDR3 nucleotide sequence: TGTGCCAGCAGCCCCGGGGGGGCCAGCACAGATACGCAGTATTTT.

Concerning this clone: The sample carries other DNA sequences with the same CDR3. V gene TRBV12-3 or TRBV12-4 combines with J gene TRBJ1-5, with 7 nucleotides matching TRBD1. Trimming took 5 bases from V and 5 from J; bases not matched to a gene: 3. The CDR3 is 13 amino acids. The CDR3 nucleotides read TGTGCCAGCAGTCTAACAGGGGATCAGCCCCAGCATTTT. As protein: CASSLTGDQPQHF.

The chain has TRBV7-2 and TRBJ1-1; D is ambiguous. Germline V gives CDR1 SGHTA, CDR2 FQGNSA. The CDR3 is 15 residues long. V was clipped by 3 bases and J by 0 bases, with 11 bases between them. Written as DNA, the CDR3 is TGTGCCAGCAGCTTTGGACTATACATGAACACTGAAGCTTTCTTT. The encoded protein is CASSFGLYMNTEAFF.

The rearrangement joins TRBV18 to TRBJ1-4; the D is unclear. Per germline, CDR1 KGHSH and CDR2 LQKENI. The CDR3 is 14 residues long. V was shortened by 3 bases and J by 8 bases, with 13 bases between the two germline ends. The CDR3 DNA reads TGTGCCAGCTCACCCACACAGACGATGGAAAAACTGTTTTTT. Translating it yields CASSPTQTMEKLFF.

This clone was detected a few times. The chain is built from TRBV2 and TRBJ1-5, with TRBD1 matching over 8 bases. This CDR3 is built from 13 residues. Germline V gene lookup returns CDR1 SNHLY and CDR2 FYNNEI. V lost 4 bases, J lost 5 bases, and 1 base stayed unmatched. CDR3 sequence reads: CASSVTGDQPQHF. In nucleotides, the CDR3 is TGTGCCAGCAGTGTGACAGGGGATCAGCCCCAGCATTTT.

The chain employs TRBV6-5 and TRBJ1-2, with 7 bases aligning to TRBD1. The length of the CDR3 is 14 residues. Losses at the gene ends were 0 bases for V and 2 bases for J; bases not matched to a gene: 0. Looked up from germline, CDR1 is MNHEY and CDR2 is SVGAGI. CDR3 sequence: CASSYSRGNYGYTF. In DNA form, the CDR3 reads TGTGCCAGCAGTTACTCCAGGGGGAACTATGGCTACACCTTC.

The rearrangement links TRBV19 to TRBJ1-1, with 7 bases identical to TRBD1. The germline CDR1 and CDR2 sequences are LNHDA and SQIVND (reference sequence). The junction had 10 bases not matched to a gene; V was cut back by 3 bases and J by 0 bases. The length of the CDR3 is 17 residues. The CDR3 region has the DNA TGTGCCAGTAGTATTGAAAACAGGGGTCCCTTGAACACTGAAGCTTTCTTT. It codes for CASSIENRGPLNTEAFF.

J is TRBJ2-5 and V is TRBV4-3; 8 bases line up with TRBD1. Trimming took 4 bases from V and 4 from J; bases not matched to a gene: 2. CDR1 and CDR2 (germline): LGHNA, YSLEER. This CDR3 region has 13 residues. The CDR3 sequence is CASSRDRRETQYF. The DNA for the CDR3 is TGCGCCAGCAGCCGGGACAGGCGAGAGACCCAGTACTTC.

This clone was counted a single time. The V gene is TRBV19, the J gene TRBJ1-4; perhaps TRBD1 as D (5 bases). There are 16 residues in the CDR3. The V and J ends lost 5 bases and 2 bases respectively, with 15 bases between them. CDR1 LNHDA and CDR2 SQIVND come from the germline V gene (reference sequence). CDR3 nucleotide sequence: TGTGCCAGTAGTGACGTGGGAGGGGCGACTAATGAAAAACTGTTTTTT. This sequence encodes CASSDVGGATNEKLFF.

This clone rates as medium-sized. The V call is TRBV27, the J call TRBJ2-1, with 14 bases matching TRBD2. The CDR3 extends over 16 amino acids. V shed 6 bases and J 8 bases; nucleotides not matched to a gene: 9. The germline CDR1 and CDR2 sequences are MNHEY and SMNVEV (reference sequence). The CDR3 sequence is CASSPGRLAGGDEQFF. The CDR3 nucleotides are TGTGCCAGCAGCCCAGGCAGACTAGCGGGGGGGGATGAGCAGTTCTTC.

There are a few counts of this clone. J is TRBJ1-6 and V is TRBV6-1; D not certain. Trimming left V 3 bases short and J 10 bases short, with 7 bases between. The germline gives CDR1 MNHNS, CDR2 SASEGT. The CDR3 contains 12 residues. CDR3 loop: CASSEQTSPLHF. In nucleotides, the CDR3 is TGTGCCAGCAGTGAGCAGACATCACCCCTCCACTTT.

V and J are TRBV9 and TRBJ1-6, with D possibly being TRBD1 (5 bases). This CDR3 contains 13 residues. The V end was cut by 4 bases, the J end by 9 bases, with 11 bases between. Germline CDR1 reads SGDLS; CDR2 reads YYNGEE. The chain's CDR3 is CASSLSRVSPLHF. The CDR3 DNA sequence: TGTGCCAGCAGCTTGAGCAGGGTTTCACCCCTCCACTTT.

V gene TRBV4-3 combines with J gene TRBJ2-7; 7 bases are a match to TRBD1. Germline V CDR1 and CDR2: LGHNA, YSLEER. V was clipped by 0 bases and J by 2 bases; unmatched bases: 1. The CDR3 has 14 residues. CDR3 protein: CASSQERGPYEQYF. CDR3 coding DNA: TGCGCCAGCAGCCAAGAAAGGGGGCCCTACGAGCAGTACTTC.

This sequence joins TRBV2 and TRBJ2-3; D may be TRBD1 (7 bases). Trimming removed 6 bases from V and 2 bases from J, with 15 bases in between. CDR1 and CDR2 (germline): SNHLY, FYNNEI. CDR3 length: 15 amino acids. The CDR3 loop reads CASRRQGGITDTQYF. The DNA of the CDR3 is TGTGCCAGCAGGCGACAGGGAGGAATCACAGATACGCAGTATTTT. Looking up the rest from reference TRBV2 and TRBJ2-3 gives the full variable domain: EPEVTQTPSHQVTQMGQEVILRCVPISNHLYFYWYRQILGQKVEFLVSFYNNEISEKSEIFDDQFSVERPDGSNFTLKIRSTKLEDSAMYFCASRRQGGITDTQYFGPGTRLTVL.

This rearrangement joins TRBV4-3 to TRBJ1-4, with 7 bases aligning to TRBD1. Germline CDR1 is LGHNA and CDR2 is YSLEER. The CDR3 extends over 15 amino acids. With 4 bases clipped from V and 8 bases from J, the junction kept 10 bases outside the gene matches. The CDR3 reads CASSRVLDRSEKLFF. CDR3 nucleotide sequence: TGCGCCAGCAGCCGAGTACTGGACAGGTCGGAAAAACTGTTTTTT.

The CDR3 sequence: CASSQTSGATTGELFF. The CDR3 coding sequence is TGCGCCAGCAGCCAAACTAGCGGGGCGACCACCGGGGAGCTGTTTTTT. V usage is TRBV5-1 and J usage is TRBJ2-2, with 10 positions matching TRBD2. Germline assignment: CDR1 SGHRS and CDR2 YFSETQ. The CDR3 has 16 amino acids. V was clipped by 4 bases and J by 4 bases; unmatched bases: 7.

The rearrangement joins TRBV10-1 to TRBJ2-2, with 7 bases matching TRBD1. J lost 0 bases, V lost 6 bases, and 4 bases had no gene match. Germline assignment: CDR1 WNHNN and CDR2 SYGVQD (reference sequence). This CDR3 has 15 amino acids. The CDR3 coding sequence is TGCGCCAGCAGAGCCGGGACAGCGAACACCGGGGAGCTGTTTTTT. It codes for CASRAGTANTGELFF.

J is TRBJ1-4 and V is TRBV6-5; D is perhaps TRBD1 (5 bases). The length of the CDR3 is 16 residues. V was cut by 2 bases and J by 0 bases, with 10 bases left in between. Germline lookup yields CDR1 MNHEY and CDR2 SVGAGI. The CDR3 DNA reads as TGTGCCAGCAGTTACGGTCGACAGTCAACTAATGAAAAACTGTTTTTT. This codes for CASSYGRQSTNEKLFF.

V usage is TRBV9 and J usage is TRBJ2-1; D is possibly TRBD2 (5 bases). The CDR3 length is 15 residues. The V end lost 4 bases, the J end lost 6 bases, and 17 bases lay between the germline ends. CDR1 is SGDLS, CDR2 YYNGEE, per germline. CDR3 sequence (DNA): TGTGCCAGCAGCCCTCGGACTCGCCTTCTCAATGAGCAGTTCTTC. It specifies CASSPRTRLLNEQFF.

The chain joins TRBV2 to TRBJ1-1; D is possibly TRBD1 (6 bases). CDR3 size: 14 residues. V dropped 6 bases and J dropped 4 bases, with 15 bases sitting between them. Per germline, CDR1 SNHLY and CDR2 FYNNEI. CDR3 bases: TGTGCCAGCAGATTGGACAGAGGGGGCACTGAAGCTTTCTTT. Amino acid sequence: CASRLDRGGTEAFF.

The rearrangement uses TRBV5-6 and TRBJ1-4; D gene uncertain. There are 14 residues in the CDR3. The ends were cut back, 3 bases at V and 5 bases at J, with 11 bases in the middle. Looked up from germline, CDR1 is SGHDT and CDR2 is YYEEEE. CDR3 sequence (DNA): TGTGCCAGCAGCTCGCGGGGTGGGAATGAAAAACTGTTTTTT. It yields the protein CASSSRGGNEKLFF.

This clone was found a few times. The sample has other DNA sequences that encode this CDR3 too. The V call is TRBV30, the J call TRBJ1-2, with 8 bases lining up with TRBD1. The CDR3 loop spans 13 amino acids. V was pared by 0 bases and J by 7 bases, with 4 bases of the junction left unmatched. In germline, CDR1 is GTSNPN, CDR2 SVGIG (reference sequence). The CDR3 DNA reads TGTGCCTGGAGTGTACAGGGGGTAGGTGGCTACACCTTC. It is translated as CAWSVQGVGGYTF.

The V and J genes are TRBV25-1 and TRBJ1-2, with D possibly TRBD1 on 6 matching bases. Trimming took 3 bases from V and 2 from J, leaving 16 bases between them. CDR1 and CDR2 from the germline V gene are MGHDK and SYGVNS. The CDR3 extends over 16 amino acids. CDR3 nucleotide sequence: TGTGCCAGCAGTGACACGCGCGGGGGGCCCAACTATGGCTACACCTTC. Amino acids: CASSDTRGGPNYGYTF.

As to this clone: This sample also contains other DNA sequences that code for the same CDR3. The chain recombines TRBV7-2 with TRBJ1-2, with 8 bases aligning to TRBD1. The trim removed 5 bases at V and 5 bases at J, leaving 7 bases unmatched. Germline lookup yields CDR1 SGHTA and CDR2 FQGNSA. This CDR3 contains 14 residues. Here the CDR3 reads CASSPGQGGYGYTF. CDR3 coding DNA: TGTGCCAGCAGCCCCGGACAGGGAGGGTATGGCTACACCTTC.

V usage is TRBV9 and J usage is TRBJ1-6, with 9 positions matching TRBD1. The CDR3 runs to 15 residues. The trim removed 4 bases at V and 7 bases at J, leaving 6 bases unmatched. From germline, CDR1 is SGDLS and CDR2 YYNGEE. The CDR3 here is CASSPRTGENSPLHF. The CDR3 region has the DNA TGTGCCAGCAGCCCCCGGACAGGGGAAAATTCACCCCTCCACTTT. Variable domain in full (rest from reference TRBV9 and TRBJ1-6): DSGVTQTPKHLITATGQRVTLRCSPRSGDLSVYWYQQSLDQGLQFLIQYYNGEERAKGNILERFSAQQFPDLHSELNLSSLELGDSALYFCASSPRTGENSPLHFGNGTRLTVT.